The 24 T cell receptor beta chains below come from one sample, sequenced in a study of T cells in Graves' hyperthyroidism and ophthalmopathy (dated by TCRdb to the late 2010s). Library preparation used multiplex PCR. Instrument used: Illumina HiSeq 2000. The TCR beta CDR3 regions were amplified from the RNA transcripts. A first-round RT-PCR of the TCR CDR3 used the HTBI primer set with the Qiagen OneStep RT-PCR kit. The public reads were quality trimmed at Q25 with fastp and then assembled into clones with MiXCR by TCRdb, keeping productive beta chains. Here each entry gathers all rows of one CDR3 protein and keeps the most common genes and DNA. This sample has approximately 600,000 distinct CDR3 sequences in its table, and 14% of those were observed once. Jointly, the top ten make up about 6.6% of the sample. Sequenced: blood. All receptors come from a woman aged 18-30 years with Graves' ophthalmopathy.

The sample holds many counts of this clonotype. The V gene is TRBV3-1, the J gene TRBJ2-3, with D possibly matching TRBD1 (6 bases). Germline V lookup: CDR1 LGHDT, CDR2 YNNKEL (reference sequence). Trimming stripped 4 bases from V and 2 bases from J, with 13 bases between. CDR3 length: 15 amino acids. CDR3 residues: CASSPQGLDTDTQYF. In DNA, the CDR3 is TGTGCCAGCAGCCCTCAGGGGTTAGACACAGATACGCAGTATTTT.

This clonotype was detected only once. A read error may be the cause here, since a much bigger clone is one base away. The V and J genes are TRBV6-2 or TRBV6-3 and TRBJ2-7; the D gene is possibly TRBD2 (5 bases). The V gene's germline CDR1 is MNHEY and CDR2 SVGEGT. The CDR3 is 14 residues long. The CDR3 DNA reads as TGTGCCGGCAGTGACTTACTAGACTACTACGAGCAGTACTTC. Protein: CAGSDLLDYYEQYF.

The chain joins TRBV27 to TRBJ2-5; D unclear. The CDR3 covers 12 residues. With 7 bases removed from V and 4 bases from J, the gap between germline ends came to 10 bases. CDR1 is MNHEY and CDR2 is SMNVEV in the germline V gene (reference sequence). This CDR3 is CASTVYRETQYF. The CDR3 region has the DNA TGTGCCAGCACCGTATACCGAGAGACCCAGTACTTC.

This clonotype has at least ten counts. The chain uses TRBV7-8 and TRBJ2-6; D is undetermined. This CDR3 spans 15 amino acids. Germline V gene sequence: CDR1 SGHVS, CDR2 FQNEAQ. Trimming left V 5 bases short and J 3 bases short, with 11 bases between. The CDR3 DNA sequence: TGTGCCAGCAGCCGTGAAAGGCTTGGGGCCAACGTCCTGACTTTC. This codes for CASSRERLGANVLTF.

There are many counts of this clonotype. This chain links TRBV30 with TRBJ2-5; TRBD2 agrees at 8 bases. This CDR3 is built from 13 residues. The junction had 2 bases not matched to a gene; V was cut back by 3 bases and J by 2 bases. In germline, CDR1 is GTSNPN, CDR2 SVGIG (reference sequence). CDR3 amino acids: CAWSGGAQETQYF. CDR3 nucleotides: TGTGCCTGGAGCGGGGGGGCTCAAGAGACCCAGTACTTC.

The chain links TRBV6-1 to TRBJ1-2, with TRBD1 matching 8 bases. CDR1 and CDR2 (germline): MNHNS, SASEGT. V lost 6 bases, J lost 6 bases, and 6 bases stayed unmatched. CDR3 size: 13 residues. CDR3 region: CASRSGQGDGYTF. CDR3 DNA sequence: TGTGCCAGCAGATCTGGACAGGGTGATGGCTACACCTTC.

This sequence joins TRBV7-9 and TRBJ1-3; D uncertain. V shed 6 bases and J shed 4 bases, with 10 bases lying between them. CDR1 is SEHNR, CDR2 FQNEAQ, per germline (reference sequence). The CDR3 runs 13 residues. CDR3 residues: CASRHQVGNTIYF. The CDR3 DNA sequence: TGTGCCAGCAGACACCAGGTCGGAAACACCATATATTTT.

For this clonotype: A much bigger clone sits one base away, suggesting this may be a read error. The rearrangement links TRBV2 to TRBJ2-2; D call uncertain. Germline CDR1 reads SNHLY; CDR2 reads FYNNEI. The CDR3 length is 16 residues. V was cut by 5 bases and J by 11 bases, with 24 bases left in between. The CDR3 reads CASSTWGSMKGGELFF. CDR3 nucleotide sequence: TGTGCCAGCAGTACCTGGGGTAGTATGAAAGGCGGTGAGCTGTTTTTT.

The V gene is TRBV5-6, the J gene TRBJ2-1, with a possible D match to TRBD2 (6 bases). Germline V gives CDR1 SGHDT, CDR2 YYEEEE. Trimming left V 4 bases short and J 3 bases short, with 14 bases between. This CDR3 has 15 amino acids. CDR3 bases: TGTGCCAGCAGCGAACTAGCAGTAGACTACAATGAGCAGTTCTTC. Amino acid sequence: CASSELAVDYNEQFF.

The rearrangement links TRBV7-9 to TRBJ2-7, with 7 bases aligning to TRBD2. The CDR3 has 15 residues. The germline V gene encodes CDR1 SEHNR and CDR2 FQNEAQ (reference sequence). With 3 bases clipped from V and 0 bases from J, the junction kept 5 bases outside the gene matches. CDR3: CASSFGGSLSYEQYF. As DNA, the CDR3 is TGTGCCAGCAGCTTCGGCGGGAGCCTCTCCTACGAGCAGTACTTC.

This clonotype was observed at least ten times. V is TRBV7-8 and J is TRBJ1-2; 8 nucleotides agree with TRBD1. V gave up 5 bases and J gave up 10 bases; unmatched junction bases: 15. This CDR3 has 15 residues. In germline, CDR1 is SGHVS, CDR2 FQNEAQ. The CDR3 is CASSNYNGQGPDYTF. CDR3 sequence (DNA): TGTGCCAGCAGCAATTACAACGGACAGGGACCAGACTACACCTTC.

This clonotype was seen many times. The chain combines TRBV28 with TRBJ1-6; perhaps TRBD1 as D (5 bases). The CDR3 runs to 15 residues. V lost 5 bases to trimming and J lost 6 bases, with 14 bases between them. The germline CDR1 and CDR2 sequences are MDHEN and SYDVKM. CDR3 bases: TGTGCCAGCAGTCCCCAGGGACGAAGTAATTCACCCCTCCACTTT. It encodes CASSPQGRSNSPLHF.

This clonotype was seen a few times. This could be a read error, since a much larger clone is one nucleotide away. Lacking the conserved final phenylalanine or tryptophan, this CDR3 likely reflects a read error. The V gene is TRBV28, the J gene TRBJ1-1; D gene unclear. V shed 7 bases and J shed 4 bases, with 16 bases lying between them. Germline lookup yields CDR1 MDHEN and CDR2 SYDVKM. The CDR3 spans 14 residues. The CDR3 nucleotides read TGTGCCAGCACCACCTTTGGCAGGTCCACTGAAGCTTTCTCT. Its protein is CASTTFGRSTEAFS.

Many counts were recorded for this clonotype. V is TRBV7-8 and J is TRBJ2-2, with 11 nucleotides matching TRBD1. The CDR3 contains 17 residues. CDR1 is SGHVS and CDR2 is FQNEAQ in the germline V gene. V shed 2 bases and J 4 bases; nucleotides not matched to a gene: 6. CDR3 protein: CASSLWTGTGGTGELFF. CDR3 bases: TGTGCCAGCAGCTTATGGACCGGGACAGGGGGCACCGGGGAGCTGTTTTTT.

This clonotype was observed a handful of times. The rearrangement links TRBV20-1 to TRBJ1-3; a possible D gene is TRBD1 (5 bases). Trimming took off 2 bases at V and 4 bases at J, with 9 bases between the two ends. This CDR3 contains 13 residues. Germline assignment: CDR1 DFQATT and CDR2 SNEGSKA (reference sequence). As DNA, the CDR3 is TGCAGTGCTAGAAGGGGCGAGGGAAACACCATATATTTT. This gives the protein CSARRGEGNTIYF.

This clonotype occurred many times. The chain is built from TRBV12-3 or TRBV12-4 and TRBJ2-7, with 12 bases matching TRBD2. CDR3 size: 22 residues. J lost 2 bases, V lost 5 bases, and 25 bases had no gene match. The CDR3 DNA sequence: TGTGCCAGCAGTCCCACCCCCGGGACTAGCGGGCCAGGACCGGGGGAGGCCTACGAGCAGTACTTC. It yields the protein CASSPTPGTSGPGPGEAYEQYF.

This clonotype came up many times. The gene calls are TRBV18 and TRBJ2-3, with 10 bases lining up with TRBD2. CDR1 and CDR2 (germline): KGHSH, LQKENI. The J segment lost 0 bases and the V segment lost 3 bases, leaving 3 bases of the junction unmatched. The CDR3 sequence is 16 residues long. The CDR3 loop is CASSPLLAGSTDTQYF. For the CDR3, the DNA is TGTGCCAGCTCACCTTTACTAGCGGGGAGCACAGATACGCAGTATTTT.

This clonotype was counted at least ten times. This rearrangement joins TRBV5-1 to TRBJ2-3; D gene unclear. The V end lost 0 bases, the J end lost 2 bases, and 7 bases lay between the germline ends. Looked up from germline, CDR1 is SGHRS and CDR2 is YFSETQ. This CDR3 has 14 amino acids. Here the CDR3 reads CASSLGLITDTQYF. CDR3 DNA: TGCGCCAGCAGCTTGGGGCTTATCACAGATACGCAGTATTTT.

This clonotype was observed at least ten times. The chain's CDR3 is CASSSGQGRDEQYF. The CDR3 region has the DNA TGTGCCAGCAGTTCGGGACAGGGTCGCGACGAGCAGTACTTC. The chain employs TRBV28 and TRBJ2-7, with 9 bases aligning to TRBD1. V gave up 4 bases and J gave up 5 bases; unmatched junction bases: 6. Germline CDR1 MDHEN, CDR2 SYDVKM. CDR3 length equals 14 residues.

The chain has TRBV5-8 and TRBJ1-5; a weak D match, TRBD1 (5 bases). Trimming took 0 bases from V and 5 from J, leaving 12 bases between them. This CDR3 comprises 15 residues. The V gene's germline CDR1 is SGHTS and CDR2 YDEGEE. The CDR3, as DNA: TGTGCCAGCAGCTTGGCCAGGGTCGTCGATCAGCCCCAGCATTTT. Amino acids: CASSLARVVDQPQHF.

This clonotype was counted many times. J is TRBJ2-3 and V is TRBV11-2, with 10 bases aligning to TRBD2. The V gene end was trimmed by 5 bases and the J gene end by 5 bases; junction bases not matched to a gene: 10. The CDR3 is 16 amino acids. The V gene's germline CDR1 is SGHAT and CDR2 FQNNGV. The CDR3 loop reads CASSPASGSLRDTQYF. The CDR3 coding sequence is TGTGCCAGCAGCCCCGCTAGCGGGAGTTTAAGAGATACGCAGTATTTT.

This clonotype was seen ten or more times. The V and J genes are TRBV6-2 or TRBV6-3 and TRBJ2-2; D possibly corresponds to TRBD1 (6 bases). The CDR3 covers 15 residues. Germline V CDR1 and CDR2: MNHEY, SVGEGT. The V end was cut by 3 bases, the J end by 7 bases, with 15 bases between. CDR3 protein: CASSYPLGGIGELFF. DNA of the CDR3: TGTGCCAGCAGTTATCCCCTTGGGGGCATCGGGGAGCTGTTTTTT.

The V call is TRBV18, the J call TRBJ1-6, with TRBD1 matching over 8 bases. Germline-derived CDR1 and CDR2 are KGHSH and LQKENI. The V segment lost 1 base and the J segment 8 bases; nucleotides outside the gene matches: 4. This CDR3 is 15 amino acids long. CDR3 in amino acids: CASSPRTGKYSPLHF. DNA of the CDR3: TGTGCCAGCTCACCACGGACAGGGAAGTATTCACCCCTCCACTTT.

This clonotype has only a few counts. This chain connects TRBV28 to TRBJ2-1; 12 bases are a match to TRBD2. J was trimmed by 5 bases and V by 4 bases; bases with no gene match: 12. The CDR3 extends over 18 amino acids. Germline V gives CDR1 MDHEN, CDR2 SYDVKM. The CDR3 loop reads CASSSLRIRTSGDNEQFF. CDR3 bases: TGTGCCAGCAGTTCGCTAAGAATCCGGACTAGCGGGGACAATGAGCAGTTCTTC.